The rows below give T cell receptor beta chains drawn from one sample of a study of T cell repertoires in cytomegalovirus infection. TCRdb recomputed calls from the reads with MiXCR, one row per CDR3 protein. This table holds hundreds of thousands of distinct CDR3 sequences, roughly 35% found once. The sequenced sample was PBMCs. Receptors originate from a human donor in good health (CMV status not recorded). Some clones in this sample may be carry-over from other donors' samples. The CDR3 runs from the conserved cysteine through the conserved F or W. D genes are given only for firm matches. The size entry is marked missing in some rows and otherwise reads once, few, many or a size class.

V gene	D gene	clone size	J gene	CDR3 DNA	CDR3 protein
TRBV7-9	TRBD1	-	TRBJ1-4	TGTGCCAGCAGCTTACTATCCGTGACAGGGACCTTTGGTAATGAAAAACTGTTTTTT	CASSLLSVTGTFGNEKLFF
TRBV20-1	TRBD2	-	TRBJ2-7	TGCAGTGCTAGACCAGCGGGAGGGCCTCCTCTCGAGCAGTACTTC	CSARPAGGPPLEQYF
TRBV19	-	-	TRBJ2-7	TGTGCCAGTAGTACCACCTCGCGGGATTACTACGATCAGTACTTC	CASSTTSRDYYDQYF
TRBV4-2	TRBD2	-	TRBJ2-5	TGTGCCAGCAGCCAAGGGATCGCGGGAGGACAAGAGACCCAGTACTTC	CASSQGIAGGQETQYF
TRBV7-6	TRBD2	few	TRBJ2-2	TGTGCCAGCAGCTTAGGGCTAGCGGGATTGTTGGGCACCGGGGAGCTGTTTTTT	CASSLGLAGLLGTGELFF
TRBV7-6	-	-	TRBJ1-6	TGTGCCAGCAGCCGCCAGACCGATCTTAATTCACCCCTCCACTTT	CASSRQTDLNSPLHF
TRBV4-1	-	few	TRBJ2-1	TGCGCCAGCAGCCTTTGGGGCGGGGAGACTTCCTACAATGAGCAGTTCTTC	CASSLWGGETSYNEQFF
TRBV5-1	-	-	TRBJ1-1	TGCGCCAGCAGCCGAGCCTCGACAGCTCTGAACACTGAAGCTTTCTTT	CASSRASTALNTEAFF
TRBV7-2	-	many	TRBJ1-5	TGTGCCAGCAGCTCACAGGGACAGCCCCAGCATTTT	CASSSQGQPQHF
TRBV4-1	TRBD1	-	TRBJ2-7	TGCGCCAGCAGCCAAGACCGGGACAGGCCCTACGAGCAGTACTTC	CASSQDRDRPYEQYF
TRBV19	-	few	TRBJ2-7	TGTGCCAGCTCAGTCCTACAACGGGGCGACGAGCAGTACTTC	CASSVLQRGDEQYF
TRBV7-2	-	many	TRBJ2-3	TGTGCCAGCAGCTTAGGGAGCGGGCGGCGTGGGGCCACAGATACGCAGTATTTT	CASSLGSGRRGATDTQYF
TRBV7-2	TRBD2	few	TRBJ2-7	TGTGCCAGCAGCTCCGGTTCTAGCGGGAGTGTCGAGCAGTACTTC	CASSSGSSGSVEQYF
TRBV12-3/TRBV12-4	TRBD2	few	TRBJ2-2	TGTGCCAGCAGGAAACTAGCGGCCACCGGGGAGCTGTTTTTT	CASRKLAATGELFF
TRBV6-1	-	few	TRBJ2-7	TGTGCCAGCAGATCCGGGACAGGCGGGAGTTGGGAGCAGTACTTC	CASRSGTGGSWEQYF
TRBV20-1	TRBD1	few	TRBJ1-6	TGCAGTGCTAGAGACCTACCCGGACAGGGGACGAGCGGTTCACCCCTCCACTTT	CSARDLPGQGTSGSPLHF